These 9 T cell receptor beta chains were sequenced from one sample in a study of blood T cell repertoires in COVID-19. The method was immunoSEQ multiplex PCR; TCRdb's version includes in-frame clones alone and lacks a portion of them. The profile shows approximately 240,000 clones, over 80% of them singletons. The sample comprised peripheral blood. These receptors all come from a human donor in a cohort sampled during active COVID-19.

This clone was observed a single time. V gene TRBV4-2 combines with J gene TRBJ1-1; unclear D gene. Germline CDR1 and CDR2: LGHNA and YNFKEQ. Trimming removed 0 bases at V and 4 bases at J, with 12 bases between. This CDR3 comprises 15 residues. Written as DNA, the CDR3 is TGTGCCAGCAGCCAAGACACCAACCGGGGCACTGAAGCTTTCTTT. Translating it yields CASSQDTNRGTEAFF.

This rearrangement joins TRBV2 to TRBJ2-1; a weak D match, TRBD2 (6 bases). With 6 bases removed from V and 7 bases from J, the gap between germline ends came to 13 bases. Germline CDR1 SNHLY, CDR2 FYNNEI. The CDR3 has 13 residues. In nucleotides, the CDR3 is TGTGCCAGCAGACGGGACTCCCTAAATGAGCAGTTCTTC. Its translation is CASRRDSLNEQFF.

This chain joins TRBV5-1 and TRBJ1-4; TRBD1 is a possible D gene (6 bases). Germline assignment: CDR1 SGHRS and CDR2 YFSETQ. This CDR3 region has 14 residues. Trimming cost V 2 bases and J 6 bases, with 11 bases left between them. The CDR3 loop reads CASSLGRGDEKLFF. The CDR3 DNA reads TGCGCCAGCAGCTTAGGCAGGGGAGATGAAAAACTGTTTTTT.

This clone was seen a few times. The J gene is TRBJ2-1, the V gene TRBV10-2; TRBD2 agrees at 8 bases. The CDR3 contains 12 residues. Germline V CDR1 and CDR2: WSHSY, SAAADI. V lost 9 bases and J lost 7; bases outside the gene matches: 5. CDR3 protein: CASFGGANEQFF. CDR3 DNA: TGCGCCAGTTTCGGGGGGGCGAATGAGCAGTTCTTC.

This chain joins TRBV7-2 and TRBJ2-7, with a weak D call TRBD2 (5 bases). CDR1 and CDR2 (germline): SGHTA, FQGNSA. This CDR3 is 15 amino acids long. V was trimmed by 1 base and J by 2 bases, leaving 12 bases between them. The CDR3 coding sequence is TGTGCCAGCAGCTTAGAGTCTAGCAGAACCTACGAGCAGTACTTC. Amino acids: CASSLESSRTYEQYF.

The J gene is TRBJ1-5, the V gene TRBV18, with D perhaps matching TRBD1 (6 bases). This CDR3 is 14 amino acids long. The germline V gene encodes CDR1 KGHSH and CDR2 LQKENI. V was shortened by 3 bases and J by 4 bases, with 10 bases between the two germline ends. In DNA form, the CDR3 reads TGTGCCAGCTCACCCGGGACACCTAATCAGCCCCAGCATTTT. Protein: CASSPGTPNQPQHF.

This chain uses TRBV7-6 with TRBJ1-3; perhaps TRBD1 as D (5 bases). The ends were cut back, 5 bases at V and 4 bases at J, with 12 bases in the middle. Per the germline V gene, CDR1 is SGHVS and CDR2 is FNYEAQ. This CDR3 comprises 14 residues. The CDR3: CASSRNGGGNTIYF. The DNA of the CDR3 is TGTGCCAGCAGCCGGAACGGGGGAGGAAACACCATATATTTT.

The chain couples TRBV18 to TRBJ2-6, with D perhaps TRBD1 (6 bases). The germline gives CDR1 KGHSH, CDR2 LQKENI. Trimming took 6 bases from V and 1 from J, leaving 16 bases between them. This CDR3 spans 17 amino acids. The CDR3: CASSLFTGKSGANVLTF. The CDR3 DNA is TGTGCCAGCTCCCTATTTACAGGGAAGTCTGGGGCCAACGTCCTGACTTTC.

This clone was observed once. The chain joins TRBV11-3 to TRBJ2-2, with 10 positions matching TRBD2. J was trimmed by 5 bases and V by 6 bases; bases with no gene match: 9. This CDR3 spans 16 amino acids. Germline CDR1 reads SGHNT; CDR2 reads YENEEA. The CDR3 sequence: CASSSLAGVRTGELFF. DNA for the CDR3: TGTGCCAGCAGTTCCCTAGCGGGAGTGAGGACCGGGGAGCTGTTTTTT. Full variable domain (remainder filled in from reference TRBV11-3 and TRBJ2-2): EAGVVQSPRYKIIEKKQPVAFWCNPISGHNTLYWYLQNLGQGPELLIRYENEEAVDDSQLPKDRFSAERLKGVDSTLKIQPAELGDSAVYLCASSSLAGVRTGELFFGEGSRLTVL.